In its sample, the clone carrying this T cell receptor beta chain was seen a few times. Its antigen is not known. Unique molecular identifiers featured in each of the TCR beta cDNA libraries. One entry per CDR3 protein, called by TCRdb with MiXCR from the PCR reads. The sample has 500,000 to 600,000 distinct CDR3 sequences, 44% seen once; the top ten hold 1.5% to 2%. The sample originates from a study of post-analysis software for immune sequencing data. Study at large: Both relapsing-remitting and secondary progressive multiple sclerosis featured among the disease courses, as did progressive-relapsing multiple sclerosis. General observations from the study: Samples prepared in the same batch strongly co-clustered by F measure. Significantly decreased normalized Chao1 diversity was recorded for multiple sclerosis patients relative to controls. When patients were compared with controls, roughly five TRBV segments were more frequent, TRBV5-6, TRBV5-1 and TRBV20-1 among them.

Germline loops: CDR1 SGHVS, CDR2 FNYEAQ. The V and J ends lost 2 bases and 2 bases respectively, with 13 bases between them. This CDR3 region has 15 residues. Material for sequencing was blood. The receptor comes from a girl aged 10 to 17 with multiple sclerosis. This chain uses TRBV7-6 with TRBJ2-7; tentatively, D is TRBD2 (6 bases). This CDR3 reads CASSLNTGGAYEQYF. The CDR3 DNA reads TGTGCCAGCAGCTTAAATACCGGGGGTGCCTACGAGCAGTACTTC.